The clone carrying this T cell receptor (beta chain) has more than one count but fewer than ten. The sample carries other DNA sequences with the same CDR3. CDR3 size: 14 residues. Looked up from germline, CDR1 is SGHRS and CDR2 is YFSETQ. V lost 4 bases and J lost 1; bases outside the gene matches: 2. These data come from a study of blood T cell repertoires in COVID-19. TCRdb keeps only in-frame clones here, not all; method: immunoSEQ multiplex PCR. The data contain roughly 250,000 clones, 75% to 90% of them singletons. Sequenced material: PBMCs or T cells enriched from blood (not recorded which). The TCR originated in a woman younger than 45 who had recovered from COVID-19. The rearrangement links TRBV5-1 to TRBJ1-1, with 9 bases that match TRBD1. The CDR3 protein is CASSATGGNTEAFF. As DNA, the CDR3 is TGCGCCAGCAGCGCGACAGGGGGGAACACTGAAGCTTTCTTT.